This T cell receptor beta chain is drawn from a study of spatial heterogeneity in lung cancer. About the research overall: Any follow-up PBMC samples that were available went on to be sequenced, and the median time to follow-up was roughly 2 years after resection. Raw sequencing reads included, on average, more than ten appearances of each unique TCR and UMI combination. Beta-chain sequences were consistently detected more often than alpha-chain sequences. Notes on the study in general: Ubiquitous expanded tumor TCRs were seen in blood more at resection than at follow-up.

As concerns this clonotype: The antigen is undetermined.

TCRdb re-called the 5' RACE reads with MiXCR, one entry per CDR3 protein. The data contain under 30,000 distinct CDR3 sequences, less than 6% of them singletons. This sample's time point: blood at routine non-recurrence follow-up after resection. Extraction of whole RNA from tumor, nontumor lung or frozen PBMC preceded unsorted sequencing. The CDR3 sequence is 13 residues long. The V gene lost 3 bases and the J gene lost 2 bases, with 5 bases spanning the gap. Germline CDR1 reads SEHNR; CDR2 reads FQNEAQ (reference sequence). The V and J genes are TRBV7-9 and TRBJ1-5, with D unresolved. The sample in question was PBMCs, obtained at follow-up. The clonotype was recovered from a male donor with early-stage non-small cell lung cancer. The CDR3: CASSFDGNQPQHF. The CDR3 DNA reads as TGTGCCAGCAGCTTTGACGGCAATCAGCCCCAGCATTTT.